Listed below are T cell receptor beta chains from one sample, sequenced in a study of spatial heterogeneity in lung cancer. TCRdb re-derived calls from the 5' RACE reads in MiXCR, one entry per CDR3 protein. This table holds some 9,600 distinct CDR3 sequences, around 5.6% found once. The specimen was normal lung tissue next to the tumor, collected at surgery. The receptors derive from a male donor with early-stage non-small cell lung cancer. Both conserved end residues are part of each CDR3. Fields, in order: clone size, J gene, D gene, V gene, CDR3 protein, CDR3 DNA. The D gene is left open where the match is weak. Expanded clones get a size class; other rows say once, few or many, or leave the size out.

>NA|TRBJ1-2|NA|TRBV29-1
CSAADGAGYGYTF
TGCAGCGCCGCAGACGGGGCGGGGTATGGCTACACCTTC
>many|TRBJ1-1|NA|TRBV4-2
CASSQNPPGQSGVNTEAFF
TGTGCCAGCAGCCAGAACCCTCCGGGCCAAAGTGGGGTGAACACTGAAGCTTTCTTT
>many|TRBJ1-1|TRBD1|TRBV6-6
CASSLQGWGEAFF
TGTGCCAGCAGTCTACAGGGGTGGGGTGAAGCTTTCTTT
>many|TRBJ1-1|NA|TRBV3-1
CASSQEGDVRNTEAFF
TGTGCCAGCAGCCAAGAAGGGGACGTTCGGAACACTGAAGCTTTCTTT
>many|TRBJ1-5|TRBD1|TRBV7-3
CASSLARGRRPQHF
TGTGCCAGCAGCCTCGCTAGGGGGCGGCGGCCCCAGCATTTT
>NA|TRBJ2-5|TRBD1|TRBV29-1
CSVGTGGATEETQYF
TGCAGCGTAGGGACAGGGGGCGCGACTGAAGAGACCCAGTACTTC
>NA|TRBJ1-5|TRBD1|TRBV6-5
CASSPGTGNFNQPQHF
TGTGCCAGCAGCCCCGGGACAGGGAATTTTAATCAGCCCCAGCATTTT
>many|TRBJ2-1|TRBD2|TRBV6-2/TRBV6-3
CASSYSRTSLLF
TGTGCCAGCAGTTACTCTCGGACTAGTCTCCTCTTC
>many|TRBJ2-2|NA|TRBV11-3
CASSLGVNANTGELFF
TGTGCCAGCAGCTTAGGGGTCAACGCGAACACCGGGGAGCTGTTTTTT
>few|TRBJ2-7|TRBD1|TRBV12-3/TRBV12-4
CASSLNRGGEQYF
TGTGCCAGCAGTTTGAACAGGGGCGGCGAGCAGTACTTC
>many|TRBJ1-4|NA|TRBV28
CASSSNGGKLFF
TGTGCCAGCAGTTCGAACGGGGGAAAACTGTTTTTT
>NA|TRBJ1-2|TRBD1|TRBV10-3
CAISETWTGVGYTF
TGTGCCATCAGTGAGACCTGGACAGGGGTCGGCTACACCTTC
>many|TRBJ1-5|NA|TRBV7-2
CASSLFMDTSNQPQHF
TGTGCCAGCAGCTTATTCATGGATACTAGCAATCAGCCCCAGCATTTT
>medium-sized|TRBJ2-1|NA|TRBV6-2/TRBV6-3
CASREREQFF
TGTGCCAGCAGGGAGAGGGAGCAGTTCTTC
>NA|TRBJ2-1|NA|TRBV7-2
CASSLVWQGEQFF
TGTGCCAGCAGCTTAGTTTGGCAGGGCGAGCAGTTCTTC
>medium-sized|TRBJ2-2|TRBD2|TRBV7-6
CASRTSGGAGTGELFF
TGTGCCAGCAGGACTAGCGGGGGGGCTGGCACCGGGGAGCTGTTTTTT
>many|TRBJ2-7|TRBD1|TRBV6-2/TRBV6-3
CASREPTGAGEQYF
TGTGCCAGCAGAGAACCGACAGGGGCGGGCGAGCAGTACTTC
>medium-sized|TRBJ1-4|TRBD1|TRBV7-2
CASSPRGEGAREKLFF
TGTGCCAGCAGCCCCCGGGGGGAGGGGGCGCGCGAAAAACTGTTTTTT
>many|TRBJ2-1|TRBD2|TRBV5-4
CASSLEGLDEQFF
TGTGCCAGCAGCTTGGAGGGACTAGATGAGCAGTTCTTC
>few|TRBJ2-2|NA|TRBV11-2
CASSLQNTGELFF
TGTGCCAGCAGCTTACAGAACACCGGGGAGCTGTTTTTT
>many|TRBJ1-2|TRBD1|TRBV12-3/TRBV12-4
CASSLEGAVGYTF
TGTGCCAGCAGTTTAGAGGGGGCGGTTGGCTACACCTTC
>many|TRBJ2-7|NA|TRBV20-1
CSARTGHYEQYF
TGCAGTGCTAGGACAGGACACTACGAGCAGTACTTC
>many|TRBJ1-5|NA|TRBV16
CASSQSPQYNQPQHF
TGTGCCAGCAGCCAATCTCCACAGTACAATCAGCCCCAGCATTTT
>many|TRBJ2-6|NA|TRBV20-1
CSASNLVAGTGANVLTF
TGCAGTGCTAGTAATTTGGTTGCAGGGACCGGGGCCAACGTCCTGACTTTC
>many|TRBJ2-4|TRBD2|TRBV19
CASSPRLAGEKNIQYF
TGTGCCAGTAGTCCTAGACTAGCGGGTGAAAAAAACATTCAGTACTTC
>many|TRBJ2-7|NA|TRBV7-6
CASSKRPAAGEQYF
TGTGCCAGCAGCAAAAGACCGGCCGCGGGCGAGCAGTACTTC
>many|TRBJ2-5|NA|TRBV7-8
CASSSGLKETQYF
TGTGCCAGCAGCTCGGGACTTAAAGAGACCCAGTACTTC
>many|TRBJ2-2|NA|TRBV29-1
CSVEGLHHGELFF
TGCAGCGTTGAAGGACTGCACCACGGGGAGCTGTTTTTT
>many|TRBJ1-6|NA|TRBV7-9
CASSWRMGSPLHF
TGTGCCAGCAGCTGGAGAATGGGTTCACCCCTCCACTTT
>many|TRBJ2-3|TRBD2|TRBV29-1
CSVERAGEADTQYF
TGCAGCGTTGAAAGAGCGGGAGAAGCAGATACGCAGTATTTT
>NA|TRBJ1-2|TRBD1|TRBV20-1
CSAGQDYGYTF
TGCAGTGCCGGACAGGACTATGGCTACACCTTC
>many|TRBJ2-2|TRBD1|TRBV29-1
CSVEGTGVNTGELFF
TGCAGCGTTGAAGGGACAGGGGTTAACACCGGGGAGCTGTTTTTT
>many|TRBJ1-6|NA|TRBV3-1
CASSLQGGSYNSPLHF
TGTGCCAGCAGCCTACAAGGGGGCTCCTATAATTCACCCCTCCACTTT
>many|TRBJ2-3|TRBD2|TRBV7-9
CASRKAGGGTDTQYF
TGTGCCAGCAGGAAAGCGGGAGGCGGGACAGATACGCAGTATTTT
>many|TRBJ1-2|NA|TRBV19
CASRVGHGYTF
TGTGCCAGTAGGGTTGGGCATGGCTACACCTTC
>many|TRBJ2-1|NA|TRBV5-1
CASSSYRSGSSYNEQFF
TGCGCCAGCAGCTCTTACCGGAGCGGAAGCTCCTACAATGAGCAGTTCTTC
>many|TRBJ1-2|NA|TRBV12-3/TRBV12-4
CASSFSTGNYGYTF
TGTGCCAGCAGTTTTTCCACGGGAAACTATGGCTACACCTTC
>many|TRBJ1-2|NA|TRBV19
CASSISGQPNLNYGYTF
TGTGCCAGTAGTATTAGTGGACAGCCCAACCTTAACTATGGCTACACCTTC
>many|TRBJ1-1|NA|TRBV29-1
CSGAMNTEAFF
TGCAGCGGTGCCATGAACACTGAAGCTTTCTTT
>once|TRBJ1-2|TRBD1|TRBV27
CASSLQGANYGYTF
TGTGCCAGCAGTTTGCAGGGGGCAAACTATGGCTACACCTTC
>many|TRBJ2-3|NA|TRBV27
CASSFLCTDTQYF
TGTGCCAGCAGTTTTTTATGCACAGATACGCAGTATTTT
>many|TRBJ2-5|NA|TRBV5-1
CASSLVGHQETQYF
TGCGCCAGCAGCTTAGTGGGACACCAAGAGACCCAGTACTTC
>medium-sized|TRBJ2-1|TRBD2|TRBV12-3/TRBV12-4
CASSTSGISGNEQFF
TGTGCCAGCTCTACGAGCGGGATATCGGGCAATGAGCAGTTCTTC
>many|TRBJ2-1|TRBD2|TRBV4-3
CASSQSSGSYNEQFF
TGCGCCAGCAGCCAGTCTAGCGGGAGTTACAATGAGCAGTTCTTC
>many|TRBJ2-5|TRBD1|TRBV6-1
CASSGWTGEETQYF
TGTGCCAGCAGTGGGTGGACAGGGGAGGAGACCCAGTACTTC
>many|TRBJ1-1|TRBD1|TRBV7-9
CASSLGGPGTGNTEAFF
TGTGCCAGCAGCTTAGGGGGACCCGGGACAGGGAACACTGAAGCTTTCTTT
>many|TRBJ2-5|NA|TRBV9
CASSPQLSAGTQYF
TGTGCCAGCAGCCCTCAACTCTCCGCTGGGACCCAGTACTTC
>many|TRBJ2-1|TRBD1|TRBV5-8
CASSWKRDSGSYNEQFF
TGTGCCAGCAGCTGGAAAAGGGACAGCGGCTCCTACAATGAGCAGTTCTTC
>medium-sized|TRBJ1-4|TRBD1|TRBV5-1
CASSVRTGSNEKLFF
TGCGCCAGCAGCGTAAGGACAGGGTCTAATGAAAAACTGTTTTTT
>many|TRBJ2-1|NA|TRBV30
CAWSWGVEQFF
TGTGCCTGGAGTTGGGGGGTTGAGCAGTTCTTC
>NA|TRBJ1-1|TRBD1|TRBV18
CASSQLGQWEMNTEAFF
TGTGCCAGCTCACAGCTGGGACAGTGGGAAATGAACACTGAAGCTTTCTTT
>NA|TRBJ1-5|NA|TRBV4-3
CASSQDFQQPQHF
TGCGCCAGCAGCCAAGATTTCCAGCAGCCCCAGCATTTT
>many|TRBJ2-3|NA|TRBV24-1
CATSGRTEDTDTQYF
TGTGCCACCAGTGGCAGGACAGAAGACACAGATACGCAGTATTTT
>few|TRBJ2-2|NA|TRBV6-2/TRBV6-3
CASSWDKGTYTGELFF
TGTGCCAGCAGTTGGGACAAAGGAACGTACACCGGGGAGCTGTTTTTT
>many|TRBJ2-7|NA|TRBV3-2
CASSQDRRSEAYEQYF
TGTGCCAGCAGCCAAGACCGGCGGAGCGAGGCCTACGAGCAGTACTTC
>many|TRBJ2-3|TRBD1|TRBV5-1
CASSLGQGSTDTQYF
TGCGCCAGCAGCTTGGGACAGGGCAGCACAGATACGCAGTATTTT